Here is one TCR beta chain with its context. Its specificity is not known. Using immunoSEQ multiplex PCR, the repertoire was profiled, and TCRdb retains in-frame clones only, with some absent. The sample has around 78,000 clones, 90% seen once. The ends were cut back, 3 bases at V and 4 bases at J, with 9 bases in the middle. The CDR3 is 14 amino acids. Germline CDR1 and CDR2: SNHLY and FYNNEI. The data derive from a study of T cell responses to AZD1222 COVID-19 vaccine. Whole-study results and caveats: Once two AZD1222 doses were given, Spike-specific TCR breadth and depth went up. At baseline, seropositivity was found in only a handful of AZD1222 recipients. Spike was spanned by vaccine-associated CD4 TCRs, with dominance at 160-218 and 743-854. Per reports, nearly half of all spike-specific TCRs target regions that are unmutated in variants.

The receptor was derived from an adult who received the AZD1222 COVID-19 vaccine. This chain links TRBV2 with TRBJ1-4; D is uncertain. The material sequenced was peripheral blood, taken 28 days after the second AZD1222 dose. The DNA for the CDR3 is TGTGCCAGCAGTGAGAGAAGGAATAATGAAAAACTGTTTTTT. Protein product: CASSERRNNEKLFF.